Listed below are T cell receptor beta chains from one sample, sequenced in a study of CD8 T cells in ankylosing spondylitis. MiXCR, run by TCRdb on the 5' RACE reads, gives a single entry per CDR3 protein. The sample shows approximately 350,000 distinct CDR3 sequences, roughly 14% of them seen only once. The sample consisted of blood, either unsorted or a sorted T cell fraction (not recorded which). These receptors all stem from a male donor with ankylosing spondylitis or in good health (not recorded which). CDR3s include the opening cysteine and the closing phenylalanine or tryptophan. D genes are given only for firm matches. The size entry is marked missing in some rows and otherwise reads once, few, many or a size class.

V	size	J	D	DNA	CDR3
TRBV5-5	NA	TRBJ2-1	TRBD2	TGTGCCAGCAGCTTGGTGGGTAGCGGGGGCTCCTACAATGAGCAGTTCTTC	CASSLVGSGGSYNEQFF
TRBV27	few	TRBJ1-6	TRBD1	TGTGCCAGCAGTTCGGACAGGGCGAATTCACCCCTCCACTTT	CASSSDRANSPLHF
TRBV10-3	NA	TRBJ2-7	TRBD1	TGTGCCATCAGTCCAAAGGACAGGAGCTCCTACGAGCAGTACTTC	CAISPKDRSSYEQYF
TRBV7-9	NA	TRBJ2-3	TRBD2	TGTGCCAGCAGCCCCCTAGCGGGGGCGGCGGATACGCAGTATTTT	CASSPLAGAADTQYF
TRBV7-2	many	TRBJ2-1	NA	TGTGCCAGCAGCTTAGTCCTCCACGGTGAGCAGTTCTTC	CASSLVLHGEQFF
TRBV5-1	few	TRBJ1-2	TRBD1	TGCGCCAGCAGCTTGGGACAGGGGGCGAATGGGGGCTACACCTTC	CASSLGQGANGGYTF
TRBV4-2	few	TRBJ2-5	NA	TGTGCCAGCAGCCAAGAGAGCGGAGGGGCAGAGACCCAGTACTTC	CASSQESGGAETQYF
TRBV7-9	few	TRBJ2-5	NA	TGTGCCACCCGATGGGCGGGACAGAAGAAAGAGACCCAGTACTTC	CATRWAGQKKETQYF
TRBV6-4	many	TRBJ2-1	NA	TGTGCCAGCTCTTTTACCACCGGGATCGGCGATGAGCAGTTCTTC	CASSFTTGIGDEQFF
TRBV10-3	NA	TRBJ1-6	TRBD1	TGTGCCATCAGGACCGGGACAGAAAATTCACCCCTCCACTTT	CAIRTGTENSPLHF
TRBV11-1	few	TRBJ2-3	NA	TGTGCCAGCAGCTTCCCTGGGGGAGACGTTACGCAGTATTTT	CASSFPGGDVTQYF
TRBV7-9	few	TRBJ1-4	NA	TGTGCCAGCAGCCCCGGGGGCAGTGAAAATGAAAAACTGTTTTTT	CASSPGGSENEKLFF
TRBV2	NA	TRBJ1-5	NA	TGTGCCAGCAGAGGGTCGGGTCAGCCCCAGCATTTT	CASRGSGQPQHF
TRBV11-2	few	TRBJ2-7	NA	TGTGCCAGCAGCTTAGCGGGACCGATGACTGAGCAGTACTTC	CASSLAGPMTEQYF
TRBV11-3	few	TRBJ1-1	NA	TGTGCCAGCAGCTTAATTCGGGGGGCCACTGAAGCTTTCTTT	CASSLIRGATEAFF
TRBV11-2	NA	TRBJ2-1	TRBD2	TGTGCCAGCAGCCCACTGGGAGCGGGAGGGTACAATGAGCAGTTCTTC	CASSPLGAGGYNEQFF
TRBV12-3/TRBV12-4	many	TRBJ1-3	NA	TGTGCCAGCAGTAGATACAGGGCAGACACCATATATTTT	CASSRYRADTIYF
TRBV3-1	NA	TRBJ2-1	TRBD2	TGTGCCAGCAGCCAAGTAGCGGGGGGTAGGTATGAGCAGTTCTTC	CASSQVAGGRYEQFF
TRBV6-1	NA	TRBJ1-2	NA	TGTGCCAGCAGTGAATTCGGGGATTACTATGGCTACACCTTC	CASSEFGDYYGYTF
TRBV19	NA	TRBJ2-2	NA	TGTGCCAGTAGTATAGGAGGGAACACCGGGGAGCTGTTTTTT	CASSIGGNTGELFF
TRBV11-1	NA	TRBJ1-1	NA	TGTGCCAGCAGCTCGGACGGCAGGGTTAACACTGAAGCTTTCTTT	CASSSDGRVNTEAFF
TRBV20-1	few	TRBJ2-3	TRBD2	TGCAGTGCTAGGGGCGGGAGGGGTACAGATACGCAGTATTTT	CSARGGRGTDTQYF
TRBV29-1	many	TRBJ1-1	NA	TGCAGCGTTGACGGAGGGGGGCTAGGAACTGAAGCTTTCTTT	CSVDGGGLGTEAFF
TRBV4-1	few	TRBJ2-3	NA	TGCGCCAGCAGCCAAGAAGGGGACCCGACCTTAACGACAGATACGCAGTATTTT	CASSQEGDPTLTTDTQYF
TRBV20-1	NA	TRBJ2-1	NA	TGCAGTGCTAGGCGGGGGCGCAATGAGCAGTTCTTC	CSARRGRNEQFF
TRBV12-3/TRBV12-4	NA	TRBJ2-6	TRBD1	TGTGCCAGCAGTAGGGACAGGGTGTCTGGGGCCAACGTCCTGACTTTC	CASSRDRVSGANVLTF
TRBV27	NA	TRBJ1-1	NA	TGTGCCAGTAGACGCGCGAACACTGAAGCTTTCTTT	CASRRANTEAFF
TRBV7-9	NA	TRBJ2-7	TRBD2	TGTGCCAGCAGCCCCCACCGGAGCGGGAGATCGGACGAGCAGTACTTC	CASSPHRSGRSDEQYF
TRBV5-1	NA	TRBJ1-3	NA	TGCGCCAGCAGCTTGGTTACTGCCCCTGGAAACACCATATATTTT	CASSLVTAPGNTIYF
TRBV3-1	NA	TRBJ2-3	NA	TGTGCCAGCAGCCAAGCCCTTTCCGGGAGAGGGCCAGATACGCAGTATTTT	CASSQALSGRGPDTQYF
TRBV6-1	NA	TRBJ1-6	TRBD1	TGTGCCAGCAGCGACGGACAGGGGAATTCACCCCTCCACTTT	CASSDGQGNSPLHF
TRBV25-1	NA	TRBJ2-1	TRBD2	TGTGCCAGCAGGTCGGGGGAAGCGGGAGTAGACAATGAGCAGTTCTTC	CASRSGEAGVDNEQFF
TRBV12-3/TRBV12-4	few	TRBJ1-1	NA	TGTGCCAGCAGTTTCTACGCAGACGCTTTCTTT	CASSFYADAFF
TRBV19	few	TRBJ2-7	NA	TGTGCCAGTAGTATGGCGGGAATCAACGAGCAGTACTTC	CASSMAGINEQYF
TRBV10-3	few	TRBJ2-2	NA	TGTGCCATCAGTGAGTCCTACCCCGACCAGCGGGAGCTGTTTTTT	CAISESYPDQRELFF
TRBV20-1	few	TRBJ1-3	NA	TGCAGTGCCCTCAAAGGTGACTCTGGAAACACCATATATTTT	CSALKGDSGNTIYF
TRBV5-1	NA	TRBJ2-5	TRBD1	TGCGCCAGCAGCCAGAACGCCCGGGACAGGGGCCAAGAGACCCAGTACTTC	CASSQNARDRGQETQYF
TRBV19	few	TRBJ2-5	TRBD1	TGTGCCAGTAGTATTGGACAGGGAGAAGAGACCCAGTACTTC	CASSIGQGEETQYF
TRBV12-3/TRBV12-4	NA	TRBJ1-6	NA	TGTGCCAGCAGTTTAGCCCGGAATAATTCACCCCTCCACTTT	CASSLARNNSPLHF
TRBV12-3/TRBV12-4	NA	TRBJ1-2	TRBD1	TGTGCCAGCACCCCCGGGACAGGGGGTCCCCTGAACTATGGCTACACCTTC	CASTPGTGGPLNYGYTF
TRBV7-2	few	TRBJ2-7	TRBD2	TGTGCCAGCAGCTTAACGGCGGGGGGTAGTTCCTACGAGCAGTACTTC	CASSLTAGGSSYEQYF
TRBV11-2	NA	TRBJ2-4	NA	TGTGCCAGCAGCTTAGATAGGCAGGCACTAGCCAAAAACATTCAGTACTTC	CASSLDRQALAKNIQYF
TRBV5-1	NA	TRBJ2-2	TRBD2	TGCGCCAGCAGCTACCTAGGGACTAGCGGGATCGGGGAGCTGTTTTTT	CASSYLGTSGIGELFF
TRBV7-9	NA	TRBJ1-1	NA	TGTGCCAGCAGCCCCATGGTGGAGCCTGAAGCTTTCTTT	CASSPMVEPEAFF
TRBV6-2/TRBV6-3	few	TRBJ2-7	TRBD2	TGTGCCAGCAGTTATGGGACTAGTAGCTACGAGCAGTACTTC	CASSYGTSSYEQYF
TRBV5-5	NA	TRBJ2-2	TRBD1	TGTGCCAGCAGCTGGGGGACAGGGCCCGGGGAGCTGTTTTTT	CASSWGTGPGELFF
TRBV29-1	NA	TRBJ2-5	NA	TGCAGCGTTCAGGCGGAGACCCAGTACTTC	CSVQAETQYF
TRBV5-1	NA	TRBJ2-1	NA	TGCGCCAGCAGCTTGGTGTTGCGGGACTACAATGAGCAGTTCTTC	CASSLVLRDYNEQFF
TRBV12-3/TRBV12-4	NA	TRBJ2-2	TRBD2	TGTGCCAGCAGACTAGCGGGATCGAACACCGGGGAGCTGTTTTTT	CASRLAGSNTGELFF